Given below is one TCR beta chain in context. The target antigen is unknown. The data originate from a study of CD4 T cells in relation to SARS-CoV-2 and coronaviruses. About the research overall: The HLA restriction of the shared crossreactive spike epitopes was mapped. Overall study findings and caveats: Compared with monoreactive clones, crossreactive clones showed significantly weaker SARS-CoV-2 expansion. Memory recall responses, not primary responses primed in culture, are what the assay detects. Pre-pandemic and post-infection samples never came from the same donor.

Libraries were prepared by immunoSEQ multiplex PCR; TCRdb keeps only in-frame clonotypes and omits some of them. The data show around 69,000 clones, about 95% seen once. CD4+ T cells from unexposed donors were obtained before the COVID-19 pandemic (2011-2018). This CDR3 contains 14 residues. Deletions cut 6 bases from V and 1 base from J, with 12 bases between. Germline lookup yields CDR1 SQVTM and CDR2 ANQGSEA. This TCR was sampled from a human donor in good health. The chain is built from TRBV29-1 and TRBJ2-2; D is uncertain. Sequencing used naive CD4+ T cells from PBMCs. This sample's subset: naive CD4+ T cells isolated by negative enrichment. CDR3 in DNA: TGCAGCGTGACTGGATCTATGAACACCGGGGAGCTGTTTTTT. Translation gives CSVTGSMNTGELFF.